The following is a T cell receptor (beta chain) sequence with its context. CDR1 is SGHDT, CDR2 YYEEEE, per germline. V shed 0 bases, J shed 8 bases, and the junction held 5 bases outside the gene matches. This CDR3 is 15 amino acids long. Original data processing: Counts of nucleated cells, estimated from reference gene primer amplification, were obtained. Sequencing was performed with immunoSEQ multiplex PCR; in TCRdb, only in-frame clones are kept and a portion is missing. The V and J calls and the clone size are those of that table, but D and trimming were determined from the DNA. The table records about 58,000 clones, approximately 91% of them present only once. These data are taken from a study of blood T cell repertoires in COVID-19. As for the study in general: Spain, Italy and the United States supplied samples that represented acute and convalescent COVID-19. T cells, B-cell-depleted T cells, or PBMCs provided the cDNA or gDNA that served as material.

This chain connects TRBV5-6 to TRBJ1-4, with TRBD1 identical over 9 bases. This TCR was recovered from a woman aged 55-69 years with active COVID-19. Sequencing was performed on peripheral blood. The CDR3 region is CASSLAGQGFEKLFF. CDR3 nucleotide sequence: TGTGCCAGCAGCTTGGCCGGACAGGGGTTCGAAAAACTGTTTTTT.